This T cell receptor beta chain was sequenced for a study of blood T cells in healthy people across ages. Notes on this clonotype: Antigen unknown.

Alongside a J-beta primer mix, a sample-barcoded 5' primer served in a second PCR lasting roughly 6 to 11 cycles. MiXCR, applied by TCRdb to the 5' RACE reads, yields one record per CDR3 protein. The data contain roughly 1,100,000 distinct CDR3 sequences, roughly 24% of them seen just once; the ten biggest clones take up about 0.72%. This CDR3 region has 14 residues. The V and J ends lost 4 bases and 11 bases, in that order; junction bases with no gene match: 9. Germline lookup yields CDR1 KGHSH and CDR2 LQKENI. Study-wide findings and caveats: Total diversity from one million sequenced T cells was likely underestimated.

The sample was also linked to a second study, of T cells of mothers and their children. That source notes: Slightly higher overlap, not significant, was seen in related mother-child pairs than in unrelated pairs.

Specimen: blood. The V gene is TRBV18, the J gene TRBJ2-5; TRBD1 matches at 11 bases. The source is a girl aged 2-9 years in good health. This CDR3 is CASSRDRGSYGQYF. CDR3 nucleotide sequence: TGTGCCAGCTCACGGGACAGGGGGTCCTACGGGCAGTACTTC.